A selection of T cell receptor beta chains follows, all from one sample in a study of T-cell reconstitution after alpha-beta-depleted transplantation in children. TCRdb re-called the PCR reads with MiXCR, one entry per CDR3 protein. The table records about 500,000 distinct CDR3 sequences, about 33% of them present only once. Sequenced material: PBMCs from the stem cell graft donor, taken from the stem cell graft. These receptor sequences come from a human donor who donated a stem cell graft to a child with aplastic anemia. CDR3s leave out the opening cysteine and the closing phenylalanine or tryptophan.

v_call cdr3_aa
TRBV12-3/TRBV12-4 ASSPSRANYGYT
TRBV27 ASSRYWEGSSGANVLT
TRBV5-1 ASSLGGDSPNSPLH
TRBV18 ASSPTGAARETQY
TRBV7-2 ASSLERLAGGNEQF
TRBV7-2 ASSSPGQYNSPLH
TRBV14 ASSHGRAYEQY
TRBV27 ASSLSPTGQNIQY
TRBV30 AWSLGTSGSFDEQF
TRBV29-1 SANRGPNEQY
TRBV7-2 ASSSSAGFYEQY
TRBV20-1 SAREKLRLVDF
TRBV20-1 SASRQGNQPQH
TRBV11-2 ASSSMGSTNEKLF